This paragraph covers one T cell receptor (beta chain) sequence. Its antigen is as yet unknown. The data are from a study of Tregs in tolerant kidney transplant recipients. Across the whole study: Mixed chimerism was transient after nonmyeloablative marrow transplants from related graft donors.

Per germline, CDR1 SGDLS and CDR2 YYNGEE. V dropped 3 bases and J dropped 9 bases, with 16 bases sitting between them. This CDR3 has 14 amino acids. Study conclusions and caveats: The most relevant donor-specific Treg TCRbeta repertoire apparently came from expansion with activated donor B cells. Some patients' samples used different primers over time, so nucleotide sequences weren't comparable.

CD4+CD25+CD127- Tregs, CD4+CD25- non-Tregs, CD4 and CD8 cells were sorted. TCRdb's table, derived via immunoSEQ multiplex PCR, lists solely in-frame clones and lacks some. This table has around 70,000 clones, roughly 92% appearing once. This clonotype was sampled from a human donor who received a combined kidney and bone marrow transplant. The input for sequencing was CD8+ T cells from blood, taken before the transplant. The rearrangement joins TRBV9 to TRBJ2-1, with TRBD2 as a possible D gene (5 bases). CDR3 sequence (DNA): TGTGCCAGCAGCGCCACTGTAGGAGGAGGTGAGCAGTTCTTC. This gives the protein CASSATVGGGEQFF.